This passage covers 19 T cell receptor beta chains from one sample sequenced in a study of long-term antiretroviral therapy in people with HIV. Investigators performed immunoSEQ version v3.0 at survey level. Using immunoSEQ multiplex PCR, the repertoire was profiled, and TCRdb retains in-frame clones only, with some absent. The data hold 25,000 to 35,000 clones, with over 90% observed a single time. Sequences were derived from unsorted PBMCs, sampled around 6.5 years after starting antiretroviral therapy. These receptors all stem from a woman in her forties with HIV.

This clone occurred once. This chain uses TRBV30 with TRBJ2-7; 14 nucleotides match TRBD2. The CDR3 totals 14 residues. Germline V lookup: CDR1 GTSNPN, CDR2 SVGIG (reference sequence). The trim removed 5 bases at V and 5 bases at J, leaving 5 bases unmatched. The CDR3 loop reads CAWVGTSGGDEQYF. CDR3 DNA sequence: TGTGCCTGGGTCGGGACTAGCGGGGGAGACGAGCAGTACTTC.

This chain uses TRBV2 with TRBJ2-6; weak D call: TRBD2 (5 bases). This CDR3 has 16 residues. CDR1 is SNHLY, CDR2 FYNNEI, per germline. Deletions cut 6 bases from V and 0 bases from J, with 12 bases between. CDR3 sequence (DNA): TGTGCCAGCAGGGAGGCTGCGGCCTCTGGGGCCAACGTCCTGACTTTC. It codes for CASREAAASGANVLTF.

This clone was seen a handful of times. The chain combines TRBV28 with TRBJ2-3; D remains unclear. CDR1 and CDR2 from the germline V gene are MDHEN and SYDVKM. This CDR3 comprises 14 residues. V was shortened by 3 bases and J by 1 base, with 8 bases between the two germline ends. CDR3 protein: CASSFLQGTDTQYF. The CDR3 DNA sequence: TGTGCCAGCAGTTTCCTCCAGGGCACAGATACGCAGTATTTT. Full variable domain (missing parts from reference TRBV28 and TRBJ2-3): DVKVTQSSRYLVKRTGEKVFLECVQDMDHENMFWYRQDPGLGLRLIYFSYDVKMKEKGDIPEGYSVSREKKERFSLILESASTNQTSMYLCASSFLQGTDTQYFGPGTRLTVL.

This clone was recorded only once. The rearrangement uses TRBV4-3 and TRBJ2-2, with D possibly being TRBD1 (5 bases). CDR1 is LGHNA and CDR2 is YSLEER in the germline V gene. The V gene lost 1 base and the J gene lost 3 bases, with 12 bases spanning the gap. The CDR3 is 16 amino acids. This CDR3 is CASSQVYQGDTGELFF. In DNA form, the CDR3 reads TGCGCCAGCAGCCAAGTCTACCAGGGCGACACCGGGGAGCTGTTTTTT.

This clone was observed once. V is TRBV7-2 and J is TRBJ2-3, with D tentatively TRBD2 (6 bases). Germline CDR1 SGHTA, CDR2 FQGNSA. The germline V and J ends were trimmed by 3 bases and 0 bases, with 10 bases remaining between them. The CDR3 is 15 amino acids. The CDR3 protein is CASSFGTPSTDTQYF. CDR3 sequence (DNA): TGTGCCAGCAGCTTCGGGACTCCTAGCACAGATACGCAGTATTTT. The full variable domain, with the rest looked up from reference TRBV7-2 and TRBJ2-3, is GAGVSQSPSNKVTEKGKDVELRCDPISGHTALYWYRQSLGQGLEFLIYFQGNSAPDKSGLPSDRFSAERTGGSVSTLTIQRTQQEDSAVYLCASSFGTPSTDTQYFGPGTRLTVL.

This rearrangement joins TRBV4-3 to TRBJ1-1; 7 positions match TRBD1. This CDR3 comprises 15 residues. Germline V gene data show CDR1 as LGHNA and CDR2 as YSLEER. V lost 1 base, J lost 3 bases, and 5 bases stayed unmatched. For the CDR3, the DNA is TGCGCCAGCAGCCAAGCCACAGGGGTACACACTGAAGCTTTCTTT. This gives the protein CASSQATGVHTEAFF.

The chain combines TRBV19 with TRBJ2-5; 8 nucleotides agree with TRBD2. Trimming at V came to 6 bases and at J to 5 bases, leaving 5 bases not matched to a gene. Germline V CDR1 and CDR2: LNHDA, SQIVND (reference sequence). The length of the CDR3 is 13 residues. The CDR3 nucleotides are TGTGCCAGTAGCGGGGGGGCCGGGGAGACCCAGTACTTC. It codes for CASSGGAGETQYF.

V and J are TRBV6-6 and TRBJ1-3, with D possibly matching TRBD1 (5 bases). Trimming shortened V by 0 bases and J by 0 bases, and 6 bases separated the two germline ends. This CDR3 has 15 residues. CDR1 and CDR2 (germline): MNHNY, SVGAGI (reference sequence). The CDR3 loop is CASSYSRGSGNTIYF. The CDR3 region has the DNA TGTGCCAGCAGTTACTCGAGGGGCTCTGGAAACACCATATATTTT.

The table lists this clone with a count of one. The chain carries TRBV5-1 and TRBJ1-2; D is unclear. This CDR3 has 13 residues. Germline V gene lookup returns CDR1 SGHRS and CDR2 YFSETQ. V lost 4 bases and J 2 bases, leaving 9 bases between the germline ends. The DNA for the CDR3 is TGCGCCAGCAGCGTCCGCTGGAACTATGGCTACACCTTC. It is translated as CASSVRWNYGYTF.

Here the CDR3 DNA reads TGTGCCAGCAGCAAACCTTTACTGGGAGATATGAACACTGAAGCTTTCTTT. Its protein product is CASSKPLLGDMNTEAFF. The V call is TRBV21-1, the J call TRBJ1-1. TRBV21-1 is a documented pseudogene. This CDR3 region has 17 residues.

The chain couples TRBV7-9 to TRBJ2-7, with 9 bases aligning to TRBD1. V was pared by 4 bases and J by 2 bases, with 3 bases of the junction left unmatched. In germline, CDR1 is SEHNR, CDR2 FQNEAQ (reference sequence). CDR3 length: 14 residues. CDR3 DNA: TGTGCCAGCAGCTCGGACAGGGGCCCCTACGAGCAGTACTTC. Translated: CASSSDRGPYEQYF.

The rearrangement joins TRBV4-3 to TRBJ2-2, with D tentatively TRBD1 (5 bases). The CDR3 consists of 16 residues. Germline V gene data show CDR1 as LGHNA and CDR2 as YSLEER. V was trimmed by 2 bases and J by 1 base, leaving 11 bases between them. The CDR3 DNA reads TGCGCCAGCAGCCAAACATTTGGACAGAACACCGGGGAGCTGTTTTTT. Translated: CASSQTFGQNTGELFF.

The V gene is TRBV5-1, the J gene TRBJ1-2; D is perhaps TRBD1 (6 bases). In germline, CDR1 is SGHRS, CDR2 YFSETQ. The CDR3 has 15 amino acids. Trimming cost V 0 bases and J 8 bases, with 17 bases left between them. The CDR3 DNA is TGCGCCAGCAGCTTGGGGGGGCCAGTAGGAGAGGGCTACACCTTC. Its protein product is CASSLGGPVGEGYTF.

The DNA for the CDR3 is TGTGCCAGCATCCTGGACCGATCAAGCTATGGCTACACCTTC. This gives the protein CASILDRSSYGYTF. The chain recombines TRBV7-2 with TRBJ1-2, with no clear D. This CDR3 comprises 14 residues. Germline values: CDR1 SGHTA, CDR2 FQGNSA. Trimming shortened V by 7 bases and J by 4 bases, and 16 bases separated the two germline ends.

The gene calls are TRBV21-1 and TRBJ2-3. TRBV21-1 is a documented pseudogene. This CDR3 spans 19 amino acids. CDR3 region: CASSKTHVWAATGADTQYF. CDR3 nucleotide sequence: TGTGCCAGCAGCAAAACACATGTCTGGGCAGCCACGGGCGCAGATACGCAGTATTTT.

This chain uses TRBV19 with TRBJ1-4; D possibly corresponds to TRBD1 (5 bases). CDR1 and CDR2 from the germline V gene are LNHDA and SQIVND (reference sequence). Trimming took 8 bases from V and 7 from J, leaving 14 bases between them. CDR3 size: 13 residues. As DNA, the CDR3 is TGTGCCAGTGGAGATAAGGGGCGTGAAAAACTGTTTTTT. Its protein is CASGDKGREKLFF.

This clone occurred a few times. The chain couples TRBV27 to TRBJ1-5; D unclear. V lost 2 bases, J lost 0 bases, and 5 bases lay in between. Germline V gene sequence: CDR1 MNHEY, CDR2 SMNVEV (reference sequence). This CDR3 region has 14 residues. The CDR3 DNA reads as TGTGCCAGCAGTTTAGGCTTTAGCAATCAGCCCCAGCATTTT. Protein product: CASSLGFSNQPQHF.

The chain has TRBV10-2 and TRBJ1-5, with 9 bases fitting TRBD1. The germline V gene encodes CDR1 WSHSY and CDR2 SAAADI. CDR3 length: 14 amino acids. V lost 6 bases, J lost 5 bases, and 5 bases stayed unmatched. The CDR3 sequence: CASRKTGGDQPQHF. CDR3 DNA: TGCGCCAGCAGGAAGACAGGGGGGGATCAGCCCCAGCATTTT.

The rearrangement links TRBV27 to TRBJ1-1, with TRBD1 identical over 8 bases. This CDR3 contains 16 residues. The germline gives CDR1 MNHEY, CDR2 SMNVEV (reference sequence). V was pared by 5 bases and J by 0 bases, with 8 bases of the junction left unmatched. DNA for the CDR3: TGTGCCAGCAGTCGGGGGAGGGACAGGATGAACACTGAAGCTTTCTTT. It yields the protein CASSRGRDRMNTEAFF.